These 9 T cell receptor beta chains originate from one sample sequenced in a study of blood T cell repertoires in COVID-19. The assay was immunoSEQ multiplex PCR, and TCRdb's table has in-frame clones only and misses some. This table holds more than 150,000 clones, roughly 80% found once. Sequencing input: PBMCs or T cells enriched from blood (not recorded which). These receptor sequences come from a woman aged 50 to 65 who had recovered from COVID-19.

The chain uses TRBV5-3 and TRBJ1-2; no clear D. TRBV5-3 is treated as an ORF (open reading frame) with a function not yet certain. This CDR3 contains 10 residues. Trimming pared 4 bases from V and 11 bases from J, leaving 9 bases between. The CDR3 is CARSAEGYTF. DNA for the CDR3: TGTGCCAGAAGCGCCGAGGGATACACCTTC.

This chain connects TRBV19 to TRBJ2-1; possibly TRBD1 for D (5 bases). The V end was cut by 7 bases, the J end by 0 bases, with 13 bases between. The CDR3 has 15 amino acids. CDR1 and CDR2 (germline): LNHDA, SQIVND (reference sequence). The CDR3 sequence is CASMLQGSSYNEQFF. The CDR3 DNA follows: TGTGCCAGTATGTTGCAGGGCAGCTCCTACAATGAGCAGTTCTTC.

CDR3 DNA sequence: TGCAGCGTGCTGGGACAGCTGGACACTGAAGCTTTCTTT. Translating gives CSVLGQLDTEAFF. The chain combines TRBV29-1 with TRBJ1-1; 7 positions match TRBD1. The ends lost 6 bases at V and 3 bases at J; junction bases unmatched: 7. Germline CDR1 SQVTM, CDR2 ANQGSEA. The CDR3 spans 13 residues.

In DNA form, the CDR3 reads TGTGCCAGCAGCCAACACGGTGGGTCAGACCCTAGCGGCTACACCTTC. As protein: CASSQHGGSDPSGYTF. The chain uses TRBV14 and TRBJ1-2, with D uncertain. The ends were cut back, 2 bases at V and 8 bases at J, with 21 bases in the middle. Per germline, CDR1 SGHDN and CDR2 FVKESK. CDR3 length: 16 residues.

This clone is large in the sample. The chain is built from TRBV11-2 and TRBJ2-7; maybe TRBD1 (7 bases). Trimming shortened V by 4 bases and J by 2 bases, and 18 bases separated the two germline ends. The V gene's germline CDR1 is SGHAT and CDR2 FQNNGV. This CDR3 has 16 residues. Here the CDR3 reads CASSYPTGDSTYEQYF. As DNA, the CDR3 is TGTGCCAGCAGCTACCCTACAGGGGACTCCACCTACGAGCAGTACTTC.

The J gene is TRBJ2-6, the V gene TRBV10-3; D uncertain. There are 17 residues in the CDR3. V lost 3 bases and J lost 2, with 14 bases in between. Germline V gene data show CDR1 as ENHRY and CDR2 as SYGVKD. The CDR3 sequence is CAISDLVEVPGANVLTF. In DNA, the CDR3 is TGTGCCATCAGTGATCTAGTCGAGGTCCCTGGGGCCAACGTCCTGACTTTC.

Concerning this clone: Other DNA sequences in the sample encode the same CDR3. The chain joins TRBV28 to TRBJ1-2; 7 positions match TRBD1. Germline-derived CDR1 and CDR2 are MDHEN and SYDVKM. V dropped 5 bases and J dropped 4; count of bases not matched to a gene: 7. This CDR3 has 14 amino acids. CDR3 in amino acids: CASSGPGQLYGYTF. Here the CDR3 DNA reads TGTGCCAGCAGTGGCCCGGGACAGCTCTATGGCTACACCTTC.

The chain combines TRBV7-2 with TRBJ2-3; 9 bases fit TRBD2. The germline V gene has CDR1 SGHTA and CDR2 FQGNSA. The CDR3 consists of 15 residues. V lost 4 bases and J lost 6; bases outside the gene matches: 8. CDR3 nucleotides: TGTGCCAGCAGCTCAGATGGCGGGAGGGCCGATACGCAGTATTTT. It codes for CASSSDGGRADTQYF.

The chain has TRBV7-6 and TRBJ1-1; the match to TRBD1 covers 7 bases. CDR1 SGHVS and CDR2 FNYEAQ come from the germline V gene. Trimming at V came to 0 bases and at J to 0 bases, leaving 7 bases not matched to a gene. The CDR3 is made up of 17 amino acids. The CDR3 nucleotides are TGTGCCAGCAGCTTAGCTCTTCCGGGACAGCTGAACACTGAAGCTTTCTTT. This encodes CASSLALPGQLNTEAFF.